The 24 T cell receptor beta chains below all came from one sample that was sequenced in a study of blood T cell repertoires in COVID-19. Clones were read by immunoSEQ multiplex PCR, and TCRdb kept only the in-frame ones, dropping some. Of tens of thousands of clones in the sample, roughly 87% were seen once. The sequenced sample consisted of peripheral blood. The receptors originated from a male donor with acute or convalescent COVID-19.

The gene calls are TRBV10-3 and TRBJ2-3; 11 bases map to TRBD2. Looked up from germline, CDR1 is ENHRY and CDR2 is SYGVKD. This CDR3 region has 16 residues. The junction had 9 bases not matched to a gene; V was cut back by 3 bases and J by 7 bases. CDR3 in DNA: TGTGCCATCAGTGACCTGGTAGCGGGGGGGTCAAATACGCAGTATTTT. Translating gives CAISDLVAGGSNTQYF.

The gene calls are TRBV6-2 or TRBV6-3 and TRBJ1-5, with 10 bases matching TRBD1. CDR1 is MNHEY and CDR2 is SVGEGT in the germline V gene. J was trimmed by 6 bases and V by 2 bases; bases with no gene match: 7. This CDR3 is built from 16 residues. In DNA, the CDR3 is TGTGCCAGCAGTTACCCCGACAGGGGGCAGGGTCAGCCCCAGCATTTT. Its translation: CASSYPDRGQGQPQHF.

This chain joins TRBV7-8 and TRBJ2-7; TRBD1 aligns across 7 bases. Germline V gene lookup returns CDR1 SGHVS and CDR2 FQNEAQ. The CDR3 is made up of 14 amino acids. The V gene end was trimmed by 4 bases and the J gene end by 0 bases; junction bases not matched to a gene: 3. The CDR3 DNA sequence: TGTGCCAGCAGCTACAGGGGCAGCTCCTACGAGCAGTACTTC. It yields the protein CASSYRGSSYEQYF.

Only a few counts were recorded for this clone. This chain uses TRBV19 with TRBJ1-5; 9 bases fit TRBD1. Trimming at V came to 5 bases and at J to 1 base, leaving 6 bases not matched to a gene. The length of the CDR3 is 16 residues. Germline V gene data show CDR1 as LNHDA and CDR2 as SQIVND (reference sequence). The CDR3 nucleotides are TGTGCCAGTAGTCGCGGGACAGGGAGGAGCAATCAGCCCCAGCATTTT. Protein sequence: CASSRGTGRSNQPQHF.

This clone came up a few times. This chain uses TRBV5-1 with TRBJ1-3; D unclear. Trimming shortened V by 5 bases and J by 3 bases, and 12 bases separated the two germline ends. The length of the CDR3 is 14 residues. Germline V lookup: CDR1 SGHRS, CDR2 YFSETQ. This CDR3 reads CASRDGRLGNTIYF. CDR3 nucleotides: TGCGCCAGCAGGGACGGGAGACTTGGAAACACCATATATTTT.

The rearrangement links TRBV5-4 to TRBJ1-5; possibly TRBD1 for D (5 bases). Trimming took 4 bases from V and 7 from J, leaving 12 bases between them. CDR1 is SGHNT and CDR2 is YYREEE in the germline V gene (reference sequence). The CDR3 extends over 13 amino acids. CDR3 in amino acids: CASSPGGSQPQHF. The CDR3, as DNA: TGTGCCAGCAGCCCGGGGGGGTCCCAGCCCCAGCATTTT.

This clone has more than one count but fewer than ten. The rearrangement links TRBV19 to TRBJ1-6; 10 bases align to TRBD1. The CDR3 runs 15 residues. Germline V gene data show CDR1 as LNHDA and CDR2 as SQIVND (reference sequence). V dropped 7 bases and J dropped 5; count of bases not matched to a gene: 5. CDR3 sequence: CASTAGTGDNSPLHF. CDR3 in DNA: TGTGCCAGTACCGCCGGGACAGGGGATAATTCACCCCTCCACTTT. Looking up the rest from reference TRBV19 and TRBJ1-6 gives the full variable domain: DGGITQSPKYLFRKEGQNVTLSCEQNLNHDAMYWYRQDPGQGLRLIYYSQIVNDFQKGDIAEGYSVSREKKESFPLTVTSAQKNPTAFYLCASTAGTGDNSPLHFGNGTRLTVT.

This chain links TRBV2 with TRBJ2-1, with 7 bases identical to TRBD2. The CDR3 contains 13 residues. V lost 7 bases and J lost 8; bases outside the gene matches: 8. The germline CDR1 and CDR2 sequences are SNHLY and FYNNEI. The CDR3 coding sequence is TGTGCCAGCAAGGGAGGGGATAGGGATGAGCAGTTCTTC. The encoded protein is CASKGGDRDEQFF.

This clone has a handful of counts. V is TRBV28 and J is TRBJ1-2, with 7 positions matching TRBD1. The germline gives CDR1 MDHEN, CDR2 SYDVKM. The CDR3 length is 13 residues. The V gene end was trimmed by 5 bases and the J gene end by 2 bases; junction bases not matched to a gene: 2. As DNA, the CDR3 is TGTGCCAGCAGTATACAGGGGAACTATGGCTACACCTTC. This sequence encodes CASSIQGNYGYTF.

The V and J genes are TRBV10-3 and TRBJ1-4; weak D call: TRBD1 (5 bases). Germline loops: CDR1 ENHRY, CDR2 SYGVKD. The CDR3 runs to 13 residues. The V and J ends lost 8 bases and 4 bases respectively, with 11 bases between them. For the CDR3, the DNA is TGTGCCATCCGGTCCGACAGTAATGAAAAACTGTTTTTT. Protein product: CAIRSDSNEKLFF.

The chain joins TRBV6-5 to TRBJ2-1; D gene ambiguous. V was trimmed by 11 bases and J by 2 bases, leaving 16 bases between them. This CDR3 comprises 14 residues. The germline V gene has CDR1 MNHEY and CDR2 SVGAGI. The CDR3 coding sequence is TGTGCCTCGAGCACGACTCCCCCCTACAATGAGCAGTTCTTC. It codes for CASSTTPPYNEQFF.

V is TRBV6-5 and J is TRBJ1-6, with 7 bases that match TRBD1. The CDR3 contains 13 residues. V lost 5 bases to trimming and J lost 6 bases; unmatched junction nucleotides: 1. The germline V gene has CDR1 MNHEY and CDR2 SVGAGI. The CDR3 sequence is CASSPGGNSPLHF. CDR3 DNA: TGTGCCAGCAGTCCAGGGGGTAATTCACCCCTCCACTTT.

The V gene is TRBV25-1, the J gene TRBJ1-3, with 8 bases fitting TRBD1. There are 15 residues in the CDR3. V lost 5 bases to trimming and J lost 4 bases; unmatched junction nucleotides: 7. Germline CDR1 and CDR2: MGHDK and SYGVNS. CDR3 amino acids: CASSRAGTGGNTIYF. The CDR3 bases are TGTGCCAGCAGTCGGGCCGGGACAGGCGGAAACACCATATATTTT.

This clone was picked up one time. Written as DNA, the CDR3 is TGTGCCAGCTCACCCATGGGGGGTCAGAACACTGAAGCTTTCTTT. Translating it yields CASSPMGGQNTEAFF. The rearrangement uses TRBV18 and TRBJ1-1; a weak D match, TRBD1 (5 bases). V lost 3 bases and J 1 base, leaving 12 bases between the germline ends. CDR3 length: 15 amino acids. The germline V gene encodes CDR1 KGHSH and CDR2 LQKENI.

This rearrangement joins TRBV7-2 to TRBJ2-1; perhaps TRBD1 as D (5 bases). The CDR3 sequence is 14 residues long. V lost 2 bases to trimming and J lost 8 bases, with 13 bases between them. The germline gives CDR1 SGHTA, CDR2 FQGNSA. The CDR3 sequence is CASSLRRGRDEQFF. CDR3 bases: TGTGCCAGCAGCTTAAGAAGGGGAAGAGATGAGCAGTTCTTC.

The CDR3 DNA reads as TGTGCCAGTACGGGACAGCCGAACTATGGCTACACCTTC. Its protein is CASTGQPNYGYTF. The chain uses TRBV2 and TRBJ1-2, with 7 bases lining up with TRBD1. V lost 9 bases and J lost 2; bases outside the gene matches: 6. This CDR3 spans 13 amino acids. The V gene's germline CDR1 is SNHLY and CDR2 FYNNEI.

This clone was seen once. The genes are TRBV30 and TRBJ2-3; D is undetermined. Deletions cut 2 bases from V and 4 bases from J, with 10 bases between. The germline gives CDR1 GTSNPN, CDR2 SVGIG (reference sequence). This CDR3 is built from 13 residues. In DNA, the CDR3 is TGTGCCTGGAGTTCCAGTGGTGCAGATACGCAGTATTTT. This gives the protein CAWSSSGADTQYF.

A note on this clone: This sample includes further DNA sequences coding for the same CDR3. V gene TRBV7-2 combines with J gene TRBJ1-6; the D is unclear. V was shortened by 5 bases and J by 0 bases, with 5 bases between the two germline ends. Germline CDR1 SGHTA, CDR2 FQGNSA. The CDR3 has 14 residues. The CDR3 here is CASSLSSYNSPLHF. In DNA, the CDR3 is TGTGCCAGCAGCCTGAGCTCCTATAATTCACCCCTCCACTTT.

V is TRBV29-1 and J is TRBJ2-5; D might be TRBD1 (6 bases). The CDR3 is made up of 12 amino acids. V was clipped by 4 bases and J by 7 bases, with 13 bases between them. Per the germline V gene, CDR1 is SQVTM and CDR2 is ANQGSEA. CDR3: CSVGAGAGTQYF. CDR3 coding DNA: TGCAGCGTTGGGGCAGGGGCCGGGACCCAGTACTTC.

The rearrangement uses TRBV7-9 and TRBJ2-3; the match to TRBD2 covers 13 bases. The CDR3 sequence is 16 residues long. J was trimmed by 2 bases and V by 4 bases; bases with no gene match: 3. Germline V CDR1 and CDR2: SEHNR, FQNEAQ (reference sequence). This CDR3 is CASSSGTSGATDTQYF. The CDR3 bases are TGTGCCAGCAGCTCCGGGACTAGCGGGGCCACAGATACGCAGTATTTT.

The chain uses TRBV7-6 and TRBJ1-6, with a tentative D call TRBD1 (6 bases). Deletions cut 0 bases from V and 4 bases from J, with 13 bases between. CDR3 size: 17 residues. Germline-derived CDR1 and CDR2 are SGHVS and FNYEAQ. This CDR3 reads CASSLAQGGGYNSPLHF. The CDR3, as DNA: TGTGCCAGCAGCTTAGCTCAGGGAGGGGGATATAATTCACCCCTCCACTTT.

The sample holds a few counts of this clone. CDR3 sequence (DNA): TGTGCCACCAGTGGGACAGGCCGGGGCTACACCTTC. Residues: CATSGTGRGYTF. This chain links TRBV24-1 with TRBJ1-2; 7 bases map to TRBD1. V gave up 5 bases and J gave up 8 bases; unmatched junction bases: 4. Per germline, CDR1 KGHDR and CDR2 SFDVKD. This CDR3 has 12 residues.

V gene TRBV7-8 combines with J gene TRBJ2-7, with 8 bases matching TRBD2. The V segment lost 4 bases and the J segment 1 base; nucleotides outside the gene matches: 6. The CDR3 loop spans 15 amino acids. Germline values: CDR1 SGHVS, CDR2 FQNEAQ. Written as DNA, the CDR3 is TGTGCCAGCAGCTCACTAGCGGCGAATTCCTACGAGCAGTACTTC. Translation gives CASSSLAANSYEQYF.

The DNA for the CDR3 is TGTGCCAGCAGCGGAAATACACCGACAGGGCGGCACGAGCAGTACTTC. Protein: CASSGNTPTGRHEQYF. This chain joins TRBV14 and TRBJ2-7; 7 positions match TRBD1. V lost 5 bases, J lost 5 bases, and 15 bases stayed unmatched. Looked up from germline, CDR1 is SGHDN and CDR2 is FVKESK. This CDR3 region has 16 residues.